This T cell receptor beta chain is drawn from a study of blood T cell repertoires in COVID-19. Looking at the study overall: The United States, Italy and Spain were the sources of the acute and convalescent COVID-19 samples. T cells, B-cell-depleted T cells, or PBMCs supplied cDNA or gDNA.

Under the authors' procedure: Nucleated cell counts were estimated from reference gene primer amplification. TCRdb's copy holds only in-frame clones and misses some; the assay was immunoSEQ multiplex PCR. That table furnishes V, J and clone size, whereas the DNA furnished D and trimming. Among approximately 150,000 clones, roughly 80% were seen once, and the ten largest hold approximately 8.6%. Per the germline V gene, CDR1 is MNHEY and CDR2 is SVGAGI. V was clipped by 5 bases and J by 4 bases; unmatched bases: 10. The CDR3 covers 15 residues. The chain links TRBV6-5 to TRBJ2-5, with 7 bases identical to TRBD1. The TCR was taken from a man in his fifties with active or convalescent COVID-19. Source material: peripheral blood. The CDR3 DNA is TGTGCCAGCAGTCCAAATCGACAGGGTGGAGAGACCCAGTACTTC. Its translation is CASSPNRQGGETQYF.